One sample yielded the 12 T cell receptor beta chains listed below, sequenced in a study of chemoradiotherapy in HPV16-positive cancers. The table came from immunoSEQ multiplex PCR; TCRdb's copy has only in-frame clones and leaves some out. Here the sample spans about 2,800 clones, around 86% being singletons. The sequencing used tumor tissue, collected from a patient who underwent chemoradiotherapy. These receptors were obtained from a human donor with HPV-associated anogenital cancer.

This chain uses TRBV6-5 with TRBJ1-3, with 8 positions matching TRBD1. The V and J ends lost 6 bases and 8 bases, in that order; junction bases with no gene match: 9. This CDR3 spans 14 amino acids. Germline CDR1 and CDR2: MNHEY and SVGAGI. CDR3 loop: CASSLARGRDTIYF. DNA of the CDR3: TGTGCCAGCAGCCTAGCCAGGGGGCGAGACACCATATATTTT.

This clone was seen only once. The chain links TRBV11-2 to TRBJ2-5; no firm D call. The J call may be faulty, since TRBJ2-7 better matches the DNA end. CDR1 is SGHAT, CDR2 FQNNGV, per germline. This CDR3 spans 15 amino acids. The CDR3 region is CASSLVSQPSYEQYF. CDR3 nucleotides: TGTGCCAGCAGCTTAGTAAGCCAGCCATCCTACGAGCAGTACTTC.

This clone occurred a few times. This chain links TRBV4-3 with TRBJ2-7; no definite D call. The CDR3 totals 13 residues. The V end lost 0 bases, the J end lost 11 bases, and 14 bases lay between the germline ends. Germline V gene data show CDR1 as LGHNA and CDR2 as YSLEER. CDR3 region: CASSQDRRAGKYF. CDR3 in DNA: TGCGCCAGCAGCCAAGATAGGAGAGCAGGCAAGTACTTC.

This clone was observed a few times. The chain carries TRBV28 and TRBJ2-6; tentatively, D is TRBD1 (6 bases). Germline-derived CDR1 and CDR2 are MDHEN and SYDVKM. Trimming took 10 bases from V and 2 from J, leaving 9 bases between them. The CDR3 has 13 residues. The CDR3 here is CATGDAGANVLTF. The CDR3 nucleotides read TGTGCCACAGGGGATGCTGGGGCCAACGTCCTGACTTTC.

The chain carries TRBV6-5 and TRBJ2-2; tentatively, D is TRBD1 or TRBD2 (5 bases each). Trimming cost V 6 bases and J 3 bases, with 14 bases left between them. This CDR3 has 15 amino acids. The germline V gene encodes CDR1 MNHEY and CDR2 SVGAGI. CDR3 amino acids: CASRLTGGDTGELFF. CDR3 nucleotides: TGTGCCAGCAGACTCACAGGAGGCGACACCGGGGAGCTGTTTTTT.

This clone was counted between two and nine times. The chain recombines TRBV9 with TRBJ1-6; D may be TRBD1 (5 bases). The germline V gene has CDR1 SGDLS and CDR2 YYNGEE. The CDR3 runs 15 residues. Trimming left V 2 bases short and J 8 bases short, with 14 bases between. CDR3 bases: TGTGCCAGCAGCGTTAGGGGTGGAGGTGATTCACCCCTCCACTTT. The encoded protein is CASSVRGGGDSPLHF.

The V call is TRBV7-2, the J call TRBJ1-2; 8 positions agree with TRBD1. The CDR3 extends over 17 amino acids. CDR1 is SGHTA and CDR2 is FQGNSA in the germline V gene. The ends lost 1 base at V and 4 bases at J; junction bases unmatched: 11. CDR3 residues: CASSLGGAGQVVYGYTF. The CDR3 DNA is TGTGCCAGCAGCTTAGGAGGGGCGGGACAGGTGGTCTATGGCTACACCTTC. The variable domain in full, completed from reference TRBV7-2 and TRBJ1-2, reads GAGVSQSPSNKVTEKGKDVELRCDPISGHTALYWYRQSLGQGLEFLIYFQGNSAPDKSGLPSDRFSAERTGGSVSTLTIQRTQQEDSAVYLCASSLGGAGQVVYGYTFGSGTRLTVV.

A note on this clone: Other nucleotide sequences in the sample specify the same CDR3. The genes are TRBV7-8 and TRBJ2-1, with D tentatively TRBD2 (7 bases). The CDR3 consists of 15 residues. The V gene lost 3 bases and the J gene lost 4 bases, with 13 bases spanning the gap. Germline values: CDR1 SGHVS, CDR2 FQNEAQ. CDR3 sequence: CASSFGGGGYNEQFF. The CDR3 bases are TGTGCCAGCAGCTTCGGAGGGGGGGGTTACAATGAGCAGTTCTTC.

This chain uses TRBV28 with TRBJ2-7; TRBD2 agrees at 13 bases. This CDR3 contains 14 residues. J lost 6 bases, V lost 6 bases, and 5 bases had no gene match. Looked up from germline, CDR1 is MDHEN and CDR2 is SYDVKM. The CDR3 sequence is CASRLGLAGTEQYF. For the CDR3, the DNA is TGTGCCAGCAGACTGGGACTAGCGGGGACCGAGCAGTACTTC.

The V call is TRBV18, the J call TRBJ2-2; no clear D gene. V was clipped by 6 bases and J by 4 bases, with 21 bases between them. CDR1 KGHSH and CDR2 LQKENI come from the germline V gene. The CDR3 length is 17 residues. The CDR3 DNA reads as TGTGCCAGCTCCCTAATTCGGGTAAACAGTCCCACCGGGGAGCTGTTTTTT. Translation gives CASSLIRVNSPTGELFF.

CDR3 bases: TGTGCCAGTGCGGGACAGGCGCTTGGGGCCAAAAACATTCAGTACTTC. Protein sequence: CASAGQALGAKNIQYF. This chain joins TRBV14 and TRBJ2-4, with TRBD1 matching over 8 bases. CDR3 length equals 16 residues. Per germline, CDR1 SGHDN and CDR2 FVKESK. V gave up 9 bases and J gave up 1 base; unmatched junction bases: 11.

The chain has TRBV28 and TRBJ2-5, with TRBD2 as a possible D gene (6 bases). This CDR3 spans 15 amino acids. V lost 3 bases, J lost 3 bases, and 14 bases lay in between. Germline CDR1 and CDR2: MDHEN and SYDVKM. The CDR3 loop is CASSLSASVEETQYF. DNA of the CDR3: TGTGCCAGCAGTTTGTCCGCTAGCGTTGAAGAGACCCAGTACTTC. The full variable domain, rest sourced from reference TRBV28 and TRBJ2-5, is DVKVTQSSRYLVKRTGEKVFLECVQDMDHENMFWYRQDPGLGLRLIYFSYDVKMKEKGDIPEGYSVSREKKERFSLILESASTNQTSMYLCASSLSASVEETQYFGPGTRLLVL.